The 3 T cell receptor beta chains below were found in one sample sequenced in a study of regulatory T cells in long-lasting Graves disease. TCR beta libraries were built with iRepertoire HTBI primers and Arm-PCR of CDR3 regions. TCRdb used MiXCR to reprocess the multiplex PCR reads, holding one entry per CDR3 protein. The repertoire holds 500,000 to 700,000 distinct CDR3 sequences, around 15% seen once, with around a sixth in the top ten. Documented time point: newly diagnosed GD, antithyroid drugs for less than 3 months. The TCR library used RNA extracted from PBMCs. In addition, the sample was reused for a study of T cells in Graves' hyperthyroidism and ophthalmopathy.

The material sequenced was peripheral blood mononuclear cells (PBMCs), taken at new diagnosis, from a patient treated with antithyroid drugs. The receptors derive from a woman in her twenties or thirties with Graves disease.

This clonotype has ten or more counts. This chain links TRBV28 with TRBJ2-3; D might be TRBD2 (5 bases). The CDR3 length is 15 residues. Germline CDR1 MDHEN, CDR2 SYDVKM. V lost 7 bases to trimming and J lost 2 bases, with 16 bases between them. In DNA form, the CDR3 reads TGTGCCAGCAATTTCGGAGGTATCCTCACAGATACGCAGTATTTT. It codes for CASNFGGILTDTQYF.

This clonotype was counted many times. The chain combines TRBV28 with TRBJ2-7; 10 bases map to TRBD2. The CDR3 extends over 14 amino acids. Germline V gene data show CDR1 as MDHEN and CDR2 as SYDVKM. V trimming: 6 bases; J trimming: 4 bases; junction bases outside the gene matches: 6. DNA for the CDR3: TGTGCCAGCAGAAAACTAGCGGGAAAGTACGAGCAGTACTTC. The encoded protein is CASRKLAGKYEQYF.

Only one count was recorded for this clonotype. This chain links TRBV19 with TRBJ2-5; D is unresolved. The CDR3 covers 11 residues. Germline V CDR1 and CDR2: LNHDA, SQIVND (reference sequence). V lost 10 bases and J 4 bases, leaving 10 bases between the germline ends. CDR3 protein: CATRHGETQYF. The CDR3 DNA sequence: TGTGCCACGAGGCATGGAGAGACCCAGTACTTC.